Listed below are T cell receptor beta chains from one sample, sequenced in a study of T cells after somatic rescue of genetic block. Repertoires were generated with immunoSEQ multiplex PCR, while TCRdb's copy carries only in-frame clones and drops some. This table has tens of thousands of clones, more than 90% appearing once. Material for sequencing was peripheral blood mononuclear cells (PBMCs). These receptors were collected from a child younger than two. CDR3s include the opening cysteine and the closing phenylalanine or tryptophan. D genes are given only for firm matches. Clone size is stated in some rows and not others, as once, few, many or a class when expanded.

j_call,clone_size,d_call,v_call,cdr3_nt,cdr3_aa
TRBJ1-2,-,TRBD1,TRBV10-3,TGTGCCACAGGGAAGACAGGGACAGCTAACTATGGCTACACCTTC,CATGKTGTANYGYTF
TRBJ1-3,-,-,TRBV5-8,TGTGCCAGCAGCTCATTGGGAAACACCATATATTTT,CASSSLGNTIYF
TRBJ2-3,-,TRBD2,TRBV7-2,TGTGCCAGCAGTCTAGGGTCGACTAGCGGGAGGAATACGCAGTATTTT,CASSLGSTSGRNTQYF
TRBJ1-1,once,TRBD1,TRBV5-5,TGTGCCAGCAGCTTCCGGACAGGTGGAGGGACTGAAGCTTTCTTT,CASSFRTGGGTEAFF
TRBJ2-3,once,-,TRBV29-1,TGCAGCGTTGAAGGTGGCCACAGGACTGGGGATACGCAGTATTTT,CSVEGGHRTGDTQYF
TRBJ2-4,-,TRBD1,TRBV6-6,TGTGCCAGCAGTCCCCTACAGGGGACGTCCAAAAACATTCAGTACTTC,CASSPLQGTSKNIQYF
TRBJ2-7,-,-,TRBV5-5,TGTGCCAGCAGCTTAGGTAGCGGTTCCTACGAGCAGTACTTC,CASSLGSGSYEQYF
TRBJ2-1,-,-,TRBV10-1,TGCGCCAGCAGTGACAGGCCATACAATGAGCAGTTCTTC,CASSDRPYNEQFF
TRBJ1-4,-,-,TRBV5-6,TGTGCCAGCAGCTTAGGCTCGGCTGAAAAACTGTTTTTT,CASSLGSAEKLFF
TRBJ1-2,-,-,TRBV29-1,TGCAGCGTTGCGAAGGGTCACGGCGGCTACACCTTC,CSVAKGHGGYTF
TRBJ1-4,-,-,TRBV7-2,TGTGCCAGCAGCTTAGCTCGGGGGTTTTCTAATGAAAAACTGTTTTTT,CASSLARGFSNEKLFF
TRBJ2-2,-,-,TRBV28,TGTGCCAGCAGGGGGGTCCTCGGGGAGCTGTTTTTT,CASRGVLGELFF
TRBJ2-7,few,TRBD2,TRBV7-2,TGTGCCAGCAGCCCTTCACTAGCGACCACTTACGAGCAGTACTTC,CASSPSLATTYEQYF
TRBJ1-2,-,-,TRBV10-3,TGTGCCATCAGTGATAGGGGCTATGGCTACACCTTC,CAISDRGYGYTF
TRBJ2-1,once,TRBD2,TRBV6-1,TGTGCCAGCAGGCTCCTAGCGGGAGAACACAATGAGCAGTTCTTC,CASRLLAGEHNEQFF
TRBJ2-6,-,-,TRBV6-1,TGTGCCAGCAGTGCGGGCTCTGGGGCCAACGTCCTGACTTTC,CASSAGSGANVLTF
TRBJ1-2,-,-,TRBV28,TGTGCCAGCAGTTTCCCCTCCTATGGCTACACCTTC,CASSFPSYGYTF
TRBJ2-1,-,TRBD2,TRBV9,TGTGCCAGCAGTCCTTCGGGACTAGCGGGAGTTAATGAGCAGTTCTTC,CASSPSGLAGVNEQFF
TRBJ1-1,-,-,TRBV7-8,TGTGCCAGCAGCTTATTGGAGGGGACTGAAGCTTTCTTT,CASSLLEGTEAFF
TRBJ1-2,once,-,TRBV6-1,TGTGCCAGCAGGCTGACAGGAGAGGGGAGAGGCTACACCTTC,CASRLTGEGRGYTF
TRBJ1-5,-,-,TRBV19,TGTGCCAGTAGTATATGGGAAGGGAGCAATCAGCCCCAGCATTTT,CASSIWEGSNQPQHF
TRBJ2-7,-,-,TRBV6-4,TGTGGTGGCACCTACTACGAGCAGTACTTC,CGGTYYEQYF
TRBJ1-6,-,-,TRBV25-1,TGTGCCAGCAGTGAGGTTTGGTATTCACCCCTCCACTTT,CASSEVWYSPLHF
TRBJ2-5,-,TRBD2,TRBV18,TGTGCCAGCTCACCGGGACTAGAAGAGACCCAGTACTTC,CASSPGLEETQYF
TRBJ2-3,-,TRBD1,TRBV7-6,TGTGCCAGCAGCGCTAGGACAGGGAGGTACACAGATACGCAGTATTTT,CASSARTGRYTDTQYF
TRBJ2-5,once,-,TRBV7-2,TGTGCCAGCAGCTTTCAAGGGAGCTCTGAGAAGACCCAGTACTTC,CASSFQGSSEKTQYF